This TCR beta chain is drawn from a study of T cell responses to AZD1222 COVID-19 vaccine. About this clone: Its antigen is unidentified.

Germline values: CDR1 SEHNR, CDR2 FQNEAQ (reference sequence). The CDR3 is 14 amino acids. Trimming cost V 5 bases and J 0 bases, with 11 bases left between them. Profiled with immunoSEQ multiplex PCR; TCRdb holds only in-frame clones, not every one. Here the sample spans about 110,000 clones, approximately 92% being singletons. Overall study results and limits: Spike-wide coverage was observed for vaccine-associated CD4 TCRs, with dominant responses at 160-218 and 743-854. Repertoires were obtained solely post-peak T cell response. Only 5 to 7 AZD1222 recipients tested seropositive at baseline. Clonal diversity was possibly underestimated, and the donors were mostly white British, with more females.

This TCR came from an adult who received the AZD1222 COVID-19 vaccine. This material consisted of peripheral blood, taken 28 days after the second AZD1222 dose. The V call is TRBV7-9, the J call TRBJ2-7; perhaps D is TRBD1 or TRBD2 (5 bases each). In DNA form, the CDR3 reads TGTGCCAGCAGCCCCAGGGACGGCTCCTACGAGCAGTACTTC. As protein: CASSPRDGSYEQYF.